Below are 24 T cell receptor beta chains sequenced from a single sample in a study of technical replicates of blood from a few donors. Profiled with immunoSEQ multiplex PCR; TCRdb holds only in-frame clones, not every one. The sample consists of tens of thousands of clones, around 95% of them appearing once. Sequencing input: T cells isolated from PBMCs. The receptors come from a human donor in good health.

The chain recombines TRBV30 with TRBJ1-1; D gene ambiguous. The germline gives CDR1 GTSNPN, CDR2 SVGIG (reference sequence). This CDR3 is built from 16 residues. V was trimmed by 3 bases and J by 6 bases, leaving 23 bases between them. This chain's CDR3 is CAWSSAPDSSIAEAFF. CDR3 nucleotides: TGTGCCTGGAGCTCTGCTCCGGACTCTTCGATCGCTGAAGCTTTCTTT. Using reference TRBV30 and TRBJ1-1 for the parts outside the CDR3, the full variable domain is SQTIHQWPATLVQPVGSPLSLECTVEGTSNPNLYWYRQAAGRGLQLLFYSVGIGQISSEVPQNLSASRPQDRQFILSSKKLLLSDSGFYLCAWSSAPDSSIAEAFFGQGTRLTVV.

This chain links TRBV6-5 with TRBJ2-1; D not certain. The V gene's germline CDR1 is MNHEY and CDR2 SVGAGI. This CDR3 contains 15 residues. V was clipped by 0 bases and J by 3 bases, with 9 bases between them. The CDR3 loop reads CASSYSNSVYNEQFF. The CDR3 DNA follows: TGTGCCAGCAGTTACTCGAATTCGGTCTACAATGAGCAGTTCTTC.

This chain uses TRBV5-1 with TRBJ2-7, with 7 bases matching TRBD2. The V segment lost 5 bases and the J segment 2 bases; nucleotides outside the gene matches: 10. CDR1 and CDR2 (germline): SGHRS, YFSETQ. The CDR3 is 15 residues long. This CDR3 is CASRMGTSATYEQYF. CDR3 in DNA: TGCGCCAGCAGAATGGGTACTAGCGCTACCTACGAGCAGTACTTC.

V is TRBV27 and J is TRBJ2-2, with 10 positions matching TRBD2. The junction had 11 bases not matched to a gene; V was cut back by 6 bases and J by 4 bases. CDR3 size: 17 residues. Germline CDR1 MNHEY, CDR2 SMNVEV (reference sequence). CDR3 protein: CASRRIAGGLTTGELFF. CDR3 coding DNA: TGTGCCAGCAGACGTATAGCGGGAGGCCTAACCACCGGGGAGCTGTTTTTT.

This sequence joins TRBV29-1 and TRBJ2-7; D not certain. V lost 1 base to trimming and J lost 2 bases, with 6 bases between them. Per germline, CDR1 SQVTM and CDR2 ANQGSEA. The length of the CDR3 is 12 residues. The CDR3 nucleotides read TGCAGCGTTGAAGCCGAGCCCTACGAGCAGTACTTC. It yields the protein CSVEAEPYEQYF.

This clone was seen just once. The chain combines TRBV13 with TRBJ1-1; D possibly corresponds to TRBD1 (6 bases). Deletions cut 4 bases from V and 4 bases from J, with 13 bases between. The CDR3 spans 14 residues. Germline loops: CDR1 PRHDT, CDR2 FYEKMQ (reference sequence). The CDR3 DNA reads TGTGCCAGCAGCTCCCCCCAGGGGATCACTGAAGCTTTCTTT. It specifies CASSSPQGITEAFF.

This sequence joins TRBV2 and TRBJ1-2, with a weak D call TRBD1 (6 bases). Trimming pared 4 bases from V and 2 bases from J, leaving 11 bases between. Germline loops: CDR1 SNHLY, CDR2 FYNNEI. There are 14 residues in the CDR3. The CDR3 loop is CASSGFTGNYGYTF. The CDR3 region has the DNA TGTGCCAGCAGTGGTTTTACAGGGAACTATGGCTACACCTTC. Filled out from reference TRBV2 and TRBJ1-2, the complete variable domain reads EPEVTQTPSHQVTQMGQEVILRCVPISNHLYFYWYRQILGQKVEFLVSFYNNEISEKSEIFDDQFSVERPDGSNFTLKIRSTKLEDSAMYFCASSGFTGNYGYTFGSGTRLTVV.

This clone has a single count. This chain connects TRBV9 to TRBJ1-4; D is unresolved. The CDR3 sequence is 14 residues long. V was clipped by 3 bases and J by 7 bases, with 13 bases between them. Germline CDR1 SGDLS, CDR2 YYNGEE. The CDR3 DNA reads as TGTGCCAGCAGCGCCCAAAGTTGGAGTGAAAAACTGTTTTTT. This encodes CASSAQSWSEKLFF.

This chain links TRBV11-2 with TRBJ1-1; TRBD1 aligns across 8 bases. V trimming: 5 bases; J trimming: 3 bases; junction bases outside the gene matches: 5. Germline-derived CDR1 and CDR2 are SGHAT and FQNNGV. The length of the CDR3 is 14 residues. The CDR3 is CASSADRAYTEAFF. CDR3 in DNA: TGTGCCAGCAGCGCGGACAGGGCCTACACTGAAGCTTTCTTT.

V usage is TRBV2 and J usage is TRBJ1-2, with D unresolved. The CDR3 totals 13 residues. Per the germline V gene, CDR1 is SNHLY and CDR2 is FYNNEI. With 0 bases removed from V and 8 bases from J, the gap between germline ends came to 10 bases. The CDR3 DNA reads TGTGCCAGCAGTGAAGCGGCCAAGGAGGGCTACACCTTC. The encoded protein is CASSEAAKEGYTF.

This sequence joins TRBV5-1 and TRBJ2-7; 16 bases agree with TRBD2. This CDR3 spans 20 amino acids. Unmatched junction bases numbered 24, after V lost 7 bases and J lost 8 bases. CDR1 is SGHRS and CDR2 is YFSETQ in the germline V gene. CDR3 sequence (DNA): TGCGCCAGCCTAGGGGGGGGGACCGGGACTAGCGGGAGGGAATCTTCCCAGCAGTACTTC. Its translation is CASLGGGTGTSGRESSQQYF.

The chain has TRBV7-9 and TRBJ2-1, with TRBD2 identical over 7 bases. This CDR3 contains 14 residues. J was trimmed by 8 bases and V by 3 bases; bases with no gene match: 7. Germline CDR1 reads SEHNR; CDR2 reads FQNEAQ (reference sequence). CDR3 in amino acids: CASSFSGGLDEQFF. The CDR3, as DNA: TGTGCCAGCAGCTTTTCGGGGGGTCTGGATGAGCAGTTCTTC.

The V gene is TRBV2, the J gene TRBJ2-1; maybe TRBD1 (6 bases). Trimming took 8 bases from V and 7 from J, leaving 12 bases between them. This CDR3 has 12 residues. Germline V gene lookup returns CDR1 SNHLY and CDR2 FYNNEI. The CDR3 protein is CASGVTGNEQFF. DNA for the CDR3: TGTGCCAGCGGTGTAACAGGGAATGAGCAGTTCTTC.

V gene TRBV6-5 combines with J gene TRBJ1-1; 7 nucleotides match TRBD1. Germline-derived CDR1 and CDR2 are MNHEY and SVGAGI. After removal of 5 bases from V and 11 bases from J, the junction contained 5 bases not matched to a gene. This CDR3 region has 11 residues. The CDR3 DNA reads TGTGCCAGCAGTCAGGGACAGTCGGCTTTCTTT. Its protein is CASSQGQSAFF.

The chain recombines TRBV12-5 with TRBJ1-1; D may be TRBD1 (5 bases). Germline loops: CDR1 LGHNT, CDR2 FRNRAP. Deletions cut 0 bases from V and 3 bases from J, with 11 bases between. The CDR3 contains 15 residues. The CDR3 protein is CASGLVLGGDTEAFF. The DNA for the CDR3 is TGTGCTAGTGGTTTGGTACTGGGGGGAGACACTGAAGCTTTCTTT.

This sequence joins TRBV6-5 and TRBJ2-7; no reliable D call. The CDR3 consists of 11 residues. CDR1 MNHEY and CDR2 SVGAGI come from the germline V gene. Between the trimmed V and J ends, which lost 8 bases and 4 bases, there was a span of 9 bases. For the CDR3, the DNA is TGTGCCAGCTCCGGTACTTACGAGCAGTACTTC. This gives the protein CASSGTYEQYF.

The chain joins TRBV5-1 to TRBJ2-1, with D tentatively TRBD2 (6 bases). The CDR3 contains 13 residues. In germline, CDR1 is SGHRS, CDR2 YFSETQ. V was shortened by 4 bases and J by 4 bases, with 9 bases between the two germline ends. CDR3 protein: CASSHGTYNEQFF. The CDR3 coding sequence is TGCGCCAGCAGCCACGGGACTTACAATGAGCAGTTCTTC. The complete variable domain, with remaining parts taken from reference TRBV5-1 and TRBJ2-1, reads KAGVTQTPRYLIKTRGQQVTLSCSPISGHRSVSWYQQTPGQGLQFLFEYFSETQRNKGNFPGRFSGRQFSNSRSEMNVSTLELGDSALYLCASSHGTYNEQFFGPGTRLTVL.

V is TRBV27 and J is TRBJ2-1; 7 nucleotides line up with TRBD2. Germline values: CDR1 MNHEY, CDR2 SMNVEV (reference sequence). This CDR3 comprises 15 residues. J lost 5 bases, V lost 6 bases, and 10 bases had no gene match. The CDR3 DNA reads TGTGCCAGCAGGCTGGGAGCGGGAACACACAATGAGCAGTTCTTC. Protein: CASRLGAGTHNEQFF.

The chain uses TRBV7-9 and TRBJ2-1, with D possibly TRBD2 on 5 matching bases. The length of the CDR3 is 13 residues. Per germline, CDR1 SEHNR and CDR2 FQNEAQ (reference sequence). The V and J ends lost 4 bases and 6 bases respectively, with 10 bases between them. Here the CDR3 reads CASSWTPSNEQFF. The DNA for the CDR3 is TGTGCCAGCAGCTGGACTCCTAGCAATGAGCAGTTCTTC.

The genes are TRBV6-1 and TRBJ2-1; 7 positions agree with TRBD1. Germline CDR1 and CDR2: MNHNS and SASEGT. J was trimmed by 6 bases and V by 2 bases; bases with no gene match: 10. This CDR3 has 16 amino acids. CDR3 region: CASSERRITGVNEQFF. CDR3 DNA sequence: TGTGCCAGCAGTGAAAGGCGTATTACAGGGGTCAATGAGCAGTTCTTC.

CDR3 protein: CASSSTSGTYGDEQFF. CDR3 sequence (DNA): TGCGCCAGCAGCTCAACTAGCGGGACTTATGGCGATGAGCAGTTCTTC. V is TRBV5-1 and J is TRBJ2-1, with 10 bases identical to TRBD2. CDR3 length: 16 residues. Germline CDR1 reads SGHRS; CDR2 reads YFSETQ. V dropped 3 bases and J dropped 8; count of bases not matched to a gene: 11.

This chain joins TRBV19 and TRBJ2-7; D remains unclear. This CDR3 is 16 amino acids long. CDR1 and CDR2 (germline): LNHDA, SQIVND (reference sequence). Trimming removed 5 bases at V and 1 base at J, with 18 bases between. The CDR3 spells CASSAVDSGRSYEQYF. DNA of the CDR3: TGTGCCAGTAGTGCGGTGGATTCTGGAAGATCCTACGAGCAGTACTTC.

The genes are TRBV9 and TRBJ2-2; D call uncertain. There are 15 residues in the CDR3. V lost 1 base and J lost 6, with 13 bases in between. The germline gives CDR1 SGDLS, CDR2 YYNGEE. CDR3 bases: TGTGCCAGCAGCGTACTATCCCCTTCGGCCGGGGAGCTGTTTTTT. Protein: CASSVLSPSAGELFF.

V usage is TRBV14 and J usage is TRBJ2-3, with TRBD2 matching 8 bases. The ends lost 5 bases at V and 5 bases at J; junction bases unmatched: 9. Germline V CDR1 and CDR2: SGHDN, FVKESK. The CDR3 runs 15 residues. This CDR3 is CASSAERGREDTQYF. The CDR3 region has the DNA TGTGCCAGCAGCGCTGAGCGGGGGCGAGAAGATACGCAGTATTTT.